The 23 T cell receptor beta chains listed next were all sequenced from one sample in a study of shared clonotypes between healthy human individuals. The assay was immunoSEQ multiplex PCR, and TCRdb's table has in-frame clones only and misses some. There are about 490,000 clones in the sample; 70% to 80% occur only once, and 10% to 15% lies in the top ten. The specimen was PBMCs. These receptors were collected from a woman in her thirties or forties in good health. Some clones in this sample may be carry-over from other donors' samples.

The rearrangement uses TRBV19 and TRBJ2-5; TRBD2 matches at 13 bases. The junction had 11 bases not matched to a gene; V was cut back by 6 bases and J by 4 bases. This CDR3 contains 17 residues. Per the germline V gene, CDR1 is LNHDA and CDR2 is SQIVND (reference sequence). The CDR3 loop reads CASSRGLAGRIRETQYF. The CDR3 DNA reads as TGTGCCAGTAGCAGGGGACTAGCGGGACGGATCCGAGAGACCCAGTACTTC.

The chain links TRBV7-6 to TRBJ2-3; 9 nucleotides line up with TRBD2. J was trimmed by 3 bases and V by 0 bases; bases with no gene match: 7. Germline V gene sequence: CDR1 SGHVS, CDR2 FNYEAQ. This CDR3 contains 17 residues. DNA of the CDR3: TGTGCCAGCAGCTTAGCGCGGGCTAGCGGGGAAACAGATACGCAGTATTTT. It encodes CASSLARASGETDTQYF.

This chain joins TRBV28 and TRBJ1-2, with no clear D. Germline CDR1 MDHEN, CDR2 SYDVKM. This CDR3 is 14 amino acids long. V lost 3 bases and J lost 3, with 11 bases in between. CDR3 in amino acids: CASSFGGADYGYTF. Here the CDR3 DNA reads TGTGCCAGCAGTTTCGGCGGCGCAGACTATGGCTACACCTTC.

V gene TRBV4-3 combines with J gene TRBJ2-5; 10 nucleotides agree with TRBD2. Germline V gene lookup returns CDR1 LGHNA and CDR2 YSLEER. The CDR3 sequence is 17 residues long. With 4 bases clipped from V and 2 bases from J, the junction kept 10 bases outside the gene matches. The CDR3 sequence: CASSLLGAGGPQETQYF. The CDR3 nucleotides are TGCGCCAGCAGCCTACTGGGAGCGGGGGGGCCTCAAGAGACCCAGTACTTC.

This clone came up a few times. The chain is built from TRBV6-1 and TRBJ1-5; D ambiguous. Germline CDR1 MNHNS, CDR2 SASEGT. Trimming removed 2 bases at V and 4 bases at J, with 6 bases between. The CDR3 has 13 residues. The CDR3 nucleotides are TGTGCCAGCAGTGAATACACTAATCAGCCCCAGCATTTT. Translating it yields CASSEYTNQPQHF.

This chain joins TRBV19 and TRBJ2-1; 11 bases agree with TRBD2. The V gene's germline CDR1 is LNHDA and CDR2 SQIVND (reference sequence). V lost 5 bases and J lost 0; bases outside the gene matches: 9. The CDR3 extends over 18 amino acids. CDR3 in amino acids: CASSRSSGRRSSYNEQFF. The CDR3 coding sequence is TGTGCCAGTAGTCGTTCTAGCGGGAGGCGAAGCTCCTACAATGAGCAGTTCTTC.

CDR3 sequence (DNA): TGTGCCAGTAGTACCCCGGGACTAGCTAACGAGCAGTACTTC. This codes for CASSTPGLANEQYF. V and J are TRBV19 and TRBJ2-5, with 9 nucleotides matching TRBD2. The tail of the sequence fits TRBJ2-7 better, so the J call may be wrong. The CDR3 totals 14 residues. The germline V gene encodes CDR1 LNHDA and CDR2 SQIVND (reference sequence).

This sequence joins TRBV4-3 and TRBJ2-2; weak D call: TRBD2 (6 bases). Trimming left V 0 bases short and J 5 bases short, with 16 bases between. The CDR3 sequence is 17 residues long. Germline CDR1 and CDR2: LGHNA and YSLEER. Written as DNA, the CDR3 is TGCGCCAGCAGCCAAGAAGTGGCGGGACCCTTAACCGGGGAGCTGTTTTTT. Amino acid sequence: CASSQEVAGPLTGELFF.

V usage is TRBV5-1 and J usage is TRBJ2-1, with TRBD2 identical over 9 bases. V shed 3 bases, J shed 8 bases, and the junction held 6 bases outside the gene matches. The germline CDR1 and CDR2 sequences are SGHRS and YFSETQ. CDR3 length: 14 amino acids. The CDR3 region is CASSSLAGSDEQFF. The CDR3 DNA is TGCGCCAGCAGCTCTCTAGCGGGAAGCGATGAGCAGTTCTTC.

This chain joins TRBV19 and TRBJ2-6, with D unclear. This CDR3 has 15 amino acids. Between the trimmed V and J ends, which lost 7 bases and 0 bases, there was a span of 10 bases. Germline values: CDR1 LNHDA, CDR2 SQIVND (reference sequence). The CDR3 sequence is CASKSEFSGANVLTF. The CDR3 bases are TGTGCCAGTAAATCGGAGTTCTCTGGGGCCAACGTCCTGACTTTC. Full variable domain (remainder filled in from reference TRBV19 and TRBJ2-6): DGGITQSPKYLFRKEGQNVTLSCEQNLNHDAMYWYRQDPGQGLRLIYYSQIVNDFQKGDIAEGYSVSREKKESFPLTVTSAQKNPTAFYLCASKSEFSGANVLTFGAGSRLTVL.

This chain links TRBV5-1 with TRBJ2-2, with D uncertain. The CDR3 has 13 residues. Trimming left V 4 bases short and J 0 bases short, with 4 bases between. Per germline, CDR1 SGHRS and CDR2 YFSETQ. CDR3 nucleotide sequence: TGCGCCAGCAGCATCCCGAACACCGGGGAGCTGTTTTTT. Residues: CASSIPNTGELFF.

The chain uses TRBV11-2 and TRBJ2-5, with D perhaps TRBD1 (6 bases). Between the trimmed V and J ends, which lost 10 bases and 3 bases, there was a span of 15 bases. Germline V gives CDR1 SGHAT, CDR2 FQNNGV. The CDR3 runs to 13 residues. The CDR3: CATERAGEETQYF. In nucleotides, the CDR3 is TGTGCCACCGAGAGGGCAGGGGAAGAGACCCAGTACTTC.

The chain joins TRBV18 to TRBJ2-2, with 8 bases identical to TRBD1. The V and J ends lost 3 bases and 5 bases, in that order; junction bases with no gene match: 8. Germline values: CDR1 KGHSH, CDR2 LQKENI. The CDR3 contains 16 residues. The CDR3 spells CASSPVTGAPTGELFF. The CDR3 bases are TGTGCCAGCTCACCCGTGACAGGGGCCCCGACCGGGGAGCTGTTTTTT.

This sequence joins TRBV10-3 and TRBJ2-1; D not certain. This CDR3 has 14 residues. Germline V gene lookup returns CDR1 ENHRY and CDR2 SYGVKD. The V and J ends lost 2 bases and 5 bases respectively, with 10 bases between them. CDR3 amino acids: CAISEGQNNNEQFF. As DNA, the CDR3 is TGTGCCATCAGTGAGGGCCAGAACAACAATGAGCAGTTCTTC.

The CDR3 bases are TGTGCCAGCAGCCCCAGGACTAGCGCAGATATAAACATTCAGTACTTC. As protein: CASSPRTSADINIQYF. The V call is TRBV7-2, the J call TRBJ2-4; 9 positions agree with TRBD2. Germline lookup yields CDR1 SGHTA and CDR2 FQGNSA. This CDR3 spans 16 amino acids. Trimming cost V 5 bases and J 6 bases; bases outside gene matches: 11.

V gene TRBV11-2 combines with J gene TRBJ2-7, with no clear D. This CDR3 is 13 amino acids long. CDR1 is SGHAT and CDR2 is FQNNGV in the germline V gene. Trimming took 6 bases from V and 1 from J, leaving 10 bases between them. As DNA, the CDR3 is TGTGCCAGCAGACACCTAGGGTCCTACGAGCAGTACTTC. This encodes CASRHLGSYEQYF.

This sequence joins TRBV5-1 and TRBJ2-7; TRBD1 is a possible D gene (7 bases). Trimming stripped 6 bases from V and 2 bases from J, with 12 bases between. Germline lookup yields CDR1 SGHRS and CDR2 YFSETQ. This CDR3 has 13 amino acids. CDR3 bases: TGCGCCAGCAAGCAGGGGGGAACCTACGAGCAGTACTTC. Amino acid sequence: CASKQGGTYEQYF.

This clone was recorded a few times. This same CDR3 is encoded by further DNA sequences in the sample. The gene calls are TRBV30 and TRBJ2-3, with D tentatively TRBD1 (5 bases). With 2 bases removed from V and 0 bases from J, the gap between germline ends came to 12 bases. Germline-derived CDR1 and CDR2 are GTSNPN and SVGIG (reference sequence). CDR3 size: 15 residues. The DNA of the CDR3 is TGTGCCTGGAGTCTTTTGGGGCCGAGCACAGATACGCAGTATTTT. Protein sequence: CAWSLLGPSTDTQYF. The variable domain in full, completed from reference TRBV30 and TRBJ2-3, reads SQTIHQWPATLVQPVGSPLSLECTVEGTSNPNLYWYRQAAGRGLQLLFYSVGIGQISSEVPQNLSASRPQDRQFILSSKKLLLSDSGFYLCAWSLLGPSTDTQYFGPGTRLTVL.

The chain combines TRBV7-9 with TRBJ1-2; D remains ambiguous. This CDR3 is 12 amino acids long. Germline CDR1 and CDR2: SEHNR and FQNEAQ (reference sequence). Trimming removed 2 bases from V and 4 bases from J, with 5 bases in between. The CDR3 region has the DNA TGTGCCAGCAGCTTATTATCCTATGGCTACACCTTC. It translates to CASSLLSYGYTF.

The gene calls are TRBV11-2 and TRBJ1-2, with D possibly matching TRBD1 (5 bases). The germline V and J ends were trimmed by 0 bases and 5 bases, with 16 bases remaining between them. This CDR3 spans 16 amino acids. Germline assignment: CDR1 SGHAT and CDR2 FQNNGV. The CDR3 DNA sequence: TGTGCCAGCAGCTTAGATCTGGGGCAGGGTTGGTATGGCTACACCTTC. As protein: CASSLDLGQGWYGYTF.

The chain has TRBV19 and TRBJ1-5; D is ambiguous. From germline, CDR1 is LNHDA and CDR2 SQIVND (reference sequence). The CDR3 loop spans 13 amino acids. V lost 0 bases and J 8 bases, leaving 8 bases between the germline ends. The chain's CDR3 is CASSIDIVEPQHF. The CDR3 nucleotides are TGTGCCAGTAGTATAGATATTGTGGAGCCCCAGCATTTT.

The chain is built from TRBV29-1 and TRBJ2-2; D is unclear. The CDR3 is 13 residues long. Germline V gene data show CDR1 as SQVTM and CDR2 as ANQGSEA. V was pared by 6 bases and J by 4 bases, with 12 bases between. Written as DNA, the CDR3 is TGCAGCGTCGCCGGGTTTGGCACCGGGGAGCTGTTTTTT. Its protein is CSVAGFGTGELFF.

V and J are TRBV19 and TRBJ2-3; TRBD2 might be the D (6 bases). The V gene's germline CDR1 is LNHDA and CDR2 SQIVND (reference sequence). This CDR3 has 14 amino acids. The ends were cut back, 8 bases at V and 1 base at J, with 13 bases in the middle. The CDR3 protein is CASRTGGRTDTQYF. The CDR3 coding sequence is TGTGCCAGTCGCACCGGGGGTCGCACAGATACGCAGTATTTT.